What follows describes a single T cell receptor (beta chain). Its antigen is not yet known. The sample holds no much larger clone one base away, and base qualities are not on file. What this sample's time point label stands for: baseline before first vaccination. Samples from vaccinated people were obtained from the UK trials COV001 and COV002, which included a single-blind randomized controlled phase 2/3 trial of AZD1222 (ChAdOx1 nCoV-19) in healthy adults. Trial participant PBMC samples were collected at day 0 and day 28 after the second dose for TCRbeta chain sequencing. The sample originates from a study of T cell responses to AZD1222 COVID-19 vaccine (dated by TCRdb to about 2021). Regarding the study in general: AZD1222 recipients with second doses at about 4 weeks or about 12 weeks were pooled, because spike-specific TCR depth and breadth did not differ between schedules. TCR sequencing covered over 230 trial participants: approximately 200 given two doses of AZD1222 and around 26 given two doses of MenACWY control vaccine. Trial participants were enrolled by age into subgroups of 18-55, 56-69 and 70-plus years, and around 150, 28 and 57 TCR-sequenced participants, respectively, were included in these subgroups.

The CDR3 regions of human TCRbeta chains were subjected to immunosequencing. On the authors' methods: TCRs in the repertoires were compared against a reference library of SARS-CoV-2-specific TCRs that had been generated with the MIRA antigen-specificity platform. Breadth was defined as the fraction of unique TCRs that were SARS-CoV-2-associated, and depth was defined as the fraction of total T cells that were SARS-CoV-2-associated. Using the MIRA data, each spike-specific TCR was mapped to the spike region that the TCR reacts to and placed in a CD4 or CD8 class. Log10-transformed breadth and depth values were compared by one-way ANOVA with Sidak's multiple comparisons tests. The table was pulled from immuneACCESS by TCRdb, which kept in-frame rearrangements only. Such tables lose some clones; where checked, under half of the loss comes from unresolved V genes, and the rest has no known cause. For V, J and clone size, that table is used; D and trimming come from the DNA. The sample contains just under 55,000 clones, roughly 87% of them found a single time. The ten largest clones represent 3.9% of the sample.

What the study reported, not specific to this receptor: Vaccine-associated CD4 TCRs spanned the whole spike protein, with dominant responses in regions 160-218 and 743-854. The 56-69-year group was small, and its depth increase did not reach significance, likely because of low power. Conclusions about previously exposed vaccinees are limited because only six or seven AZD1222 recipients were SARS-CoV-2 seropositive at baseline. Reportedly, almost half of the unique spike-specific TCRs recognized epitopes lying outside the regions that are mutated in the B.1.351 and B.1.1.7 variants. A significant rise in spike-specific TCR breadth and depth was observed after two AZD1222 doses relative to day 0 and relative to MenACWY recipients. Participants were mostly white British, with more females than males. The authors suggested clonal diversity may have been underestimated. Because no day 14 peak-response samples were available, repertoires were characterized only after the peak T cell response.

The CDR3 runs 12 residues from the cysteine to the phenylalanine. Only the CDR3 part of the read is kept: 36 bases, read in frame from the first base. V is clipped by 5 bases and J by 4 bases, and the sequence between their germline boundaries is 6 bases long. The germline V gene encodes CDR1 SEHNR and CDR2 FQNEAQ (reference sequence). The sample here was peripheral blood, taken on day 0 of AZD1222 vaccination. The sequence was collected from an adult in good health. The chain is encoded by TRBV7-9 joined to TRBJ1-5, with no confidently assigned D gene. The CDR3 region has the sequence CASSQQNQPQHF. The nucleotide sequence reads TGTGCCAGCAGCCAACAGAATCAGCCCCAGCATTTT.